Each of the 17 T cell receptor beta chains below was sequenced from the same sample in a study of cytotoxic CD8 clonotypes in ibrutinib-treated CLL. Profiling relied on immunoSEQ multiplex PCR, and the TCRdb table lists in-frame clones only, not all of them. The top ten clones hold approximately 53% of a sample with 25,000 to 30,000 clones, over 55% of them seen once. The starting material was PBMCs, obtained after 24 months of ibrutinib treatment. The receptors originated from a human donor with chronic lymphocytic leukemia.

The table lists this clone with a few counts. The V gene is TRBV7-9, the J gene TRBJ2-3; no reliable D call. Per germline, CDR1 SEHNR and CDR2 FQNEAQ (reference sequence). This CDR3 has 15 residues. V gave up 6 bases and J gave up 3 bases, with 16 bases separating them. This CDR3 reads CASRKGAMSTDTQYF. As DNA, the CDR3 is TGTGCCAGCAGGAAGGGTGCAATGAGTACAGATACGCAGTATTTT.

The rearrangement joins TRBV7-9 to TRBJ1-3; D uncertain. This CDR3 region has 17 residues. The germline V and J ends were trimmed by 2 bases and 0 bases, with 14 bases remaining between them. CDR1 is SEHNR and CDR2 is FQNEAQ in the germline V gene (reference sequence). The CDR3 DNA reads TGTGCCAGCAGCTTACCTTTAGGAAGGGCCTCTGGAAACACCATATATTTT. Translation: CASSLPLGRASGNTIYF. Drawing the rest from reference TRBV7-9 and TRBJ1-3, the complete variable domain is DTGVSQNPRHKITKRGQNVTFRCDPISEHNRLYWYRQTLGQGPEFLTYFQNEAQLEKSRLLSDRFSAERPKGSFSTLEIQRTEQGDSAMYLCASSLPLGRASGNTIYFGEGSWLTVV.

The chain carries TRBV29-1 and TRBJ2-7; D possibly corresponds to TRBD1 (5 bases). Germline-derived CDR1 and CDR2 are SQVTM and ANQGSEA. This CDR3 has 11 residues. V lost 3 bases, J lost 11 bases, and 14 bases lay in between. This chain's CDR3 is CSVEEGAMEYF. DNA of the CDR3: TGCAGCGTTGAGGAAGGGGCTATGGAGTACTTC.

This clone showed up just a few times. The chain uses TRBV28 and TRBJ1-1; 9 positions agree with TRBD1. Trimming at V came to 4 bases and at J to 7 bases, leaving 10 bases not matched to a gene. Germline V CDR1 and CDR2: MDHEN, SYDVKM. The CDR3 consists of 15 residues. The CDR3 DNA reads TGTGCCAGCAGTTCGGTTGGGACAGGGACCGGTGAAGCTTTCTTT. Its protein product is CASSSVGTGTGEAFF.

The genes are TRBV7-2 and TRBJ2-5, with D perhaps TRBD2 (7 bases). Trimming took off 5 bases at V and 5 bases at J, with 24 bases between the two ends. The length of the CDR3 is 17 residues. Germline assignment: CDR1 SGHTA and CDR2 FQGNSA. The CDR3 here is CASSPDIVGGRRETQYF. CDR3 bases: TGTGCCAGCAGCCCTGATATTGTGGGGGGGCGACGGGAGACCCAGTACTTC.

As for this clone: Other DNA variants within this sample encode the same CDR3. The V gene is TRBV5-1, the J gene TRBJ1-3; D ambiguous. The V end was cut by 0 bases, the J end by 1 base, with 5 bases between. The CDR3 has 14 amino acids. Germline CDR1 is SGHRS and CDR2 is YFSETQ. The CDR3 is CASSLGASGNTIYF. DNA of the CDR3: TGCGCCAGCAGCTTGGGGGCTTCTGGAAACACCATATATTTT.

This clone was counted between two and nine times. The chain couples TRBV19 to TRBJ1-2; tentative D call: TRBD1 (5 bases). The germline V gene encodes CDR1 LNHDA and CDR2 SQIVND (reference sequence). The CDR3 consists of 14 residues. V dropped 3 bases and J dropped 1 base, with 9 bases sitting between them. The CDR3 DNA is TGTGCCAGTAGTATCGGGGGGTATAACTATGGCTACACCTTC. It codes for CASSIGGYNYGYTF.

For the CDR3, the DNA is TGTGCCTGGAGTGGGGGCAGGGCAGGACAGCCCCAGCATTTT. It yields the protein CAWSGGRAGQPQHF. The J gene is TRBJ1-5, the V gene TRBV30; D may be TRBD1 (5 bases). This CDR3 comprises 14 residues. Germline CDR1 reads GTSNPN; CDR2 reads SVGIG (reference sequence). V lost 1 base to trimming and J lost 7 bases, with 14 bases between them. The variable domain in full, completed from reference TRBV30 and TRBJ1-5, reads SQTIHQWPATLVQPVGSPLSLECTVEGTSNPNLYWYRQAAGRGLQLLFYSVGIGQISSEVPQNLSASRPQDRQFILSSKKLLLSDSGFYLCAWSGGRAGQPQHFGDGTRLSIL.

The V call is TRBV19, the J call TRBJ1-2; D is ambiguous. The V gene lost 8 bases and the J gene lost 0 bases, with 13 bases spanning the gap. The CDR3 totals 14 residues. Germline V gene data show CDR1 as LNHDA and CDR2 as SQIVND (reference sequence). This CDR3 reads CASYGERANYGYTF. In nucleotides, the CDR3 is TGTGCCAGTTATGGAGAAAGAGCTAACTATGGCTACACCTTC. The whole variable domain, filled in from reference TRBV19 and TRBJ1-2, reads DGGITQSPKYLFRKEGQNVTLSCEQNLNHDAMYWYRQDPGQGLRLIYYSQIVNDFQKGDIAEGYSVSREKKESFPLTVTSAQKNPTAFYLCASYGERANYGYTFGSGTRLTVV.

The J gene is TRBJ1-6, the V gene TRBV6-1, with no clear D. From germline, CDR1 is MNHNS and CDR2 SASEGT. The CDR3 is 13 residues long. Trimming shortened V by 6 bases and J by 7 bases, and 10 bases separated the two germline ends. Here the CDR3 DNA reads TGTGCCAGCAGCCCGTGGAGGAATTCACCCCTCCACTTT. As protein: CASSPWRNSPLHF.

This clone showed up just once. The chain carries TRBV10-1 and TRBJ2-5; TRBD2 is a possible D gene (6 bases). Trimming pared 2 bases from V and 8 bases from J, leaving 15 bases between. The CDR3 runs 14 residues. Looked up from germline, CDR1 is WNHNN and CDR2 is SYGVQD (reference sequence). CDR3 region: CASSETPWAGTQYF. The CDR3 DNA reads as TGCGCCAGCAGTGAGACCCCTTGGGCGGGAACCCAGTACTTC.

The chain employs TRBV9 and TRBJ2-5, with D perhaps matching TRBD1 or TRBD2 (5 bases each). The V and J ends lost 2 bases and 5 bases respectively, with 13 bases between them. CDR3 length: 14 residues. CDR1 and CDR2 from the germline V gene are SGDLS and YYNGEE. The CDR3 sequence is CASSVLPGTETQYF. In DNA form, the CDR3 reads TGTGCCAGCAGCGTCCTCCCGGGGACGGAGACCCAGTACTTC.

J is TRBJ2-7 and V is TRBV30; 9 nucleotides match TRBD2. The V gene's germline CDR1 is GTSNPN and CDR2 SVGIG (reference sequence). V was clipped by 3 bases and J by 4 bases; unmatched bases: 10. The CDR3 runs 15 residues. The CDR3 spells CAWSEGVLAGYEQYF. The CDR3 coding sequence is TGTGCCTGGAGCGAAGGGGTGCTAGCGGGGTACGAGCAGTACTTC.

This chain links TRBV5-1 with TRBJ2-1, with TRBD2 matching over 11 bases. Germline V gives CDR1 SGHRS, CDR2 YFSETQ. J was trimmed by 3 bases and V by 2 bases; bases with no gene match: 10. The CDR3 has 18 amino acids. CDR3 sequence: CASSFSRRLAGGYNEQFF. CDR3 in DNA: TGCGCCAGCAGCTTCTCCCGGCGTCTAGCGGGGGGCTACAATGAGCAGTTCTTC.

This clone has just a few counts. The chain recombines TRBV6-1 with TRBJ1-2; unclear D gene. The V gene's germline CDR1 is MNHNS and CDR2 SASEGT. V lost 0 bases to trimming and J lost 7 bases, with 12 bases between them. This CDR3 region has 14 residues. This chain's CDR3 is CASSEARGSGGYTF. In nucleotides, the CDR3 is TGTGCCAGCAGTGAAGCGCGAGGGAGCGGTGGCTACACCTTC.

The chain has TRBV5-1 and TRBJ2-7; unclear D gene. The CDR3 runs 13 residues. CDR1 SGHRS and CDR2 YFSETQ come from the germline V gene. V lost 4 bases, J lost 1 base, and 9 bases lay in between. Written as DNA, the CDR3 is TGCGCCAGCAGCCGGGTGCGATCCTACGAGCAGTACTTC. This encodes CASSRVRSYEQYF.

This rearrangement joins TRBV5-4 to TRBJ1-1; 10 nucleotides agree with TRBD1. Germline V gives CDR1 SGHNT, CDR2 YYREEE (reference sequence). With V trimmed by 4 bases and J by 0 bases, 3 bases remained unmatched. This CDR3 is built from 15 residues. The CDR3 region is CASSPGTGVNTEAFF. The CDR3, as DNA: TGTGCCAGCAGCCCCGGGACAGGGGTGAACACTGAAGCTTTCTTT.